This passage covers 11 T cell receptor beta chains from one sample sequenced in a study of T-cell reconstitution after alpha-beta-depleted transplantation in children. Unique molecular identifiers were incorporated during preparation of the TCRbeta library. TCRdb re-called the PCR reads through MiXCR, storing one row per CDR3 protein. The sample holds about 360,000 distinct CDR3 sequences; about 14% are singletons and the top ten take approximately 4.3%. The specimen comprised PBMCs, sampled from the stem cell graft. These receptors were obtained from a human donor who donated a stem cell graft to a child with Fanconi anemia.

The chain carries TRBV15 and TRBJ1-1; D not resolved. There are 15 residues in the CDR3. V was shortened by 0 bases and J by 1 base, with 9 bases between the two germline ends. The germline gives CDR1 LNHNV, CDR2 YYDKDF (reference sequence). In DNA form, the CDR3 reads TGTGCCACCAGCAGAGAATCGGGTAGGAACACTGAAGCTTTCTTT. Translation gives CATSRESGRNTEAFF.

This clonotype occurred a few times. Mismatch with germline at one junction end may stem from a read error. The chain recombines TRBV30 with TRBJ1-1, with D maybe TRBD1 (5 bases). CDR1 and CDR2 from the germline V gene are GTSNPN and SVGIG (reference sequence). CDR3 size: 11 residues. For the CDR3, the DNA is TGCGGGGGGAGTTTTTTCACTGAAGCTTTCTTT. Amino acids: CGGSFFTEAFF.

This clonotype was counted ten times or more. The rearrangement uses TRBV3-1 and TRBJ2-7; no definite D call. The germline V gene has CDR1 LGHDT and CDR2 YNNKEL (reference sequence). The CDR3 has 13 residues. The CDR3 sequence: CASSQRSTSKVCV. The CDR3 DNA follows: TGTGCCAGCAGCCAGAGGTCGACCTCAAAGGTTTGCGTC.

This clonotype was detected many times. The V and J genes are TRBV28 and TRBJ2-5; 8 nucleotides agree with TRBD1. The V gene end was trimmed by 4 bases and the J gene end by 2 bases; junction bases not matched to a gene: 9. Germline V gene lookup returns CDR1 MDHEN and CDR2 SYDVKM. The CDR3 is 16 amino acids. The CDR3 sequence is CASSWDGGTGQETQYF. DNA for the CDR3: TGTGCCAGCAGTTGGGACGGCGGGACAGGTCAAGAGACCCAGTACTTC.

V and J are TRBV11-3 and TRBJ2-1; D is perhaps TRBD2 (5 bases). Germline V gene data show CDR1 as SGHNT and CDR2 as YENEEA. There are 17 residues in the CDR3. V gave up 0 bases and J gave up 1 base, with 13 bases separating them. This CDR3 is CASSLEGRLASYNEQFF. The CDR3 region has the DNA TGTGCCAGCAGCTTAGAGGGTCGTCTAGCATCCTACAATGAGCAGTTCTTC.

The CDR3 region has the DNA TGCGCCAGCAGCGCCTCCGGCGGGGGGGCGTCTTGGGAGACCCAGTACTTC. The encoded protein is CASSASGGGASWETQYF. The rearrangement uses TRBV5-1 and TRBJ2-5; TRBD2 aligns across 9 bases. J was trimmed by 5 bases and V by 4 bases; bases with no gene match: 15. The CDR3 loop spans 17 amino acids. CDR1 and CDR2 from the germline V gene are SGHRS and YFSETQ.

This clonotype has more than one count but fewer than ten. The CDR3 region is CASSSGTAPTPHYGYTF. In DNA form, the CDR3 reads TGTGCCAGCTCATCCGGGACAGCCCCAACTCCCCACTATGGCTACACCTTC. V is TRBV18 and J is TRBJ1-2; 7 bases are shared with TRBD1. Trimming cost V 5 bases and J 3 bases; bases outside gene matches: 15. The CDR3 loop spans 17 amino acids. Per germline, CDR1 KGHSH and CDR2 LQKENI.

The CDR3 region is CSALTGVGQPQHF. In DNA, the CDR3 is TGCAGTGCTCTCACAGGGGTTGGGCAGCCCCAGCATTTT. The rearrangement links TRBV20-1 to TRBJ1-5, with TRBD1 matching 7 bases. The V gene end was trimmed by 5 bases and the J gene end by 7 bases; junction bases not matched to a gene: 8. Germline values: CDR1 DFQATT, CDR2 SNEGSKA (reference sequence). The CDR3 has 13 residues.

This clonotype was picked up a small number of times. The CDR3 DNA reads TGTGCCAGCTCACCGAAAGCGCGACCGAACACCGGGGAGCTGTTTTTT. Protein product: CASSPKARPNTGELFF. The chain has TRBV18 and TRBJ2-2; D gene ambiguous. CDR1 and CDR2 (germline): KGHSH, LQKENI. Deletions cut 3 bases from V and 0 bases from J, with 11 bases between. The length of the CDR3 is 16 residues. The full variable domain, with the rest looked up from reference TRBV18 and TRBJ2-2, is NAGVMQNPRHLVRRRGQEARLRCSPMKGHSHVYWYRQLPEEGLKFMVYLQKENIIDESGMPKERFSAEFPKEGPSILRIQQVVRGDSAAYFCASSPKARPNTGELFFGEGSRLTVL.

This chain links TRBV27 with TRBJ1-1; TRBD1 might be the D (6 bases). Germline values: CDR1 MNHEY, CDR2 SMNVEV (reference sequence). The CDR3 spans 16 residues. With 5 bases removed from V and 1 base from J, the gap between germline ends came to 17 bases. The CDR3 protein is CASSPDRDTWNTEAFF. CDR3 coding DNA: TGTGCCAGCAGTCCGGACCGGGACACCTGGAACACTGAAGCTTTCTTT.

This clonotype occurred a few times. The chain has TRBV28 and TRBJ2-2; 7 nucleotides match TRBD1. This CDR3 is built from 16 residues. Germline CDR1 is MDHEN and CDR2 is SYDVKM. Unmatched junction bases numbered 12, after V lost 5 bases and J lost 6 bases. The CDR3 DNA reads TGTGCCAGCAGTCGACAGGGAAGGAGTTTAGCCGGGGAGCTGTTTTTT. It yields the protein CASSRQGRSLAGELFF. Combining the CDR3 with reference TRBV28 and TRBJ2-2 gives the whole variable domain DVKVTQSSRYLVKRTGEKVFLECVQDMDHENMFWYRQDPGLGLRLIYFSYDVKMKEKGDIPEGYSVSREKKERFSLILESASTNQTSMYLCASSRQGRSLAGELFFGEGSRLTVL.